This T cell receptor (beta chain) was recorded in a study of blood T cells in healthy people across ages. The CDR3 is 14 residues long. Germline assignment: CDR1 KGHSH and CDR2 LQKENI. Trimming took 1 base from V and 5 from J; bases not matched to a gene: 5. General study results and limits: Estimates of diversity drawn from one million T cells were considered underestimates.

Together with a sample-barcoded 5' primer, a J-beta primer mix was included in a second PCR lasting roughly 7 to 11 cycles. The authors tagged each cDNA molecule using a template-switch adaptor with 12 random nucleotides. TCRdb ran MiXCR on the 5' RACE reads and lists one entry per CDR3 protein. The sample shows around 1,700,000 distinct CDR3 sequences, 28% of them seen only once. This clonotype was seen a handful of times. Its antigen is unidentified. Sequences were obtained from blood. The clonotype was recovered from a woman aged 25 to 45 in good health. The chain combines TRBV18 with TRBJ2-7; 7 positions match TRBD1. CDR3 in amino acids: CASSPQQGWHEQYF. The CDR3, as DNA: TGTGCCAGCTCACCACAACAGGGGTGGCACGAGCAGTACTTC.